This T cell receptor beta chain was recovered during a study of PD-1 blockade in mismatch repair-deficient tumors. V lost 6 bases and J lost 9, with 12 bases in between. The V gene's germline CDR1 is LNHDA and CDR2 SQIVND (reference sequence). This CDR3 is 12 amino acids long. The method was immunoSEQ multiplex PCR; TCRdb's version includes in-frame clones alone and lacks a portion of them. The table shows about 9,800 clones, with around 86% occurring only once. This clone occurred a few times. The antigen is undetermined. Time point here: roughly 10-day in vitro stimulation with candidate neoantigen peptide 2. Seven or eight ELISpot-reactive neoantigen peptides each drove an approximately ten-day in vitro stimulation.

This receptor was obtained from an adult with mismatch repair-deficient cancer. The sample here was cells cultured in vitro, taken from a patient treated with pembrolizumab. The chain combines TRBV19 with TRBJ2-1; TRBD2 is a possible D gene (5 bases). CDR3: CASSTRIGEQFF. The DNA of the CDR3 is TGTGCCAGTAGCACTAGGATTGGTGAGCAGTTCTTC.